These 17 T cell receptor beta chains came from one sample sequenced in a study of cytomegalovirus exposure and HLA in healthy donors. Profiling relied on immunoSEQ multiplex PCR, and the TCRdb table lists in-frame clones only, not all of them. The table lists some 200,000 clones, under 95% of them singletons. The sample taken for sequencing was PBMCs. These receptors were taken from a woman between 18 and 29 years old in good health and CMV-seronegative.

The rearrangement links TRBV6-1 to TRBJ2-2; no clear D gene. V was cut by 2 bases and J by 0 bases, with 4 bases left in between. This CDR3 has 14 amino acids. Germline values: CDR1 MNHNS, CDR2 SASEGT. The CDR3 protein is CASSENTNTGELFF. CDR3 DNA: TGTGCCAGCAGTGAAAATACGAACACCGGGGAGCTGTTTTTT.

The chain couples TRBV5-8 to TRBJ2-1, with D possibly matching TRBD1 (7 bases). Per the germline V gene, CDR1 is SGHTS and CDR2 is YDEGEE. This CDR3 has 14 amino acids. V dropped 0 bases and J dropped 9 bases, with 13 bases sitting between them. CDR3 loop: CASSLGLGGGEQFF. The CDR3 DNA follows: TGTGCCAGCAGCTTGGGACTAGGGGGCGGTGAGCAGTTCTTC. The whole variable domain, filled in from reference TRBV5-8 and TRBJ2-1, reads EAGVTQSPTHLIKTRGQQATLRCSPISGHTSVYWYQQALGLGLQFLLWYDEGEERNRGNFPPRFSGRQFPNYSSELNVNALELEDSALYLCASSLGLGGGEQFFGPGTRLTVL.

V is TRBV9 and J is TRBJ1-3; D is perhaps TRBD1 (6 bases). With 4 bases removed from V and 0 bases from J, the gap between germline ends came to 11 bases. Germline values: CDR1 SGDLS, CDR2 YYNGEE. The CDR3 is 15 residues long. The CDR3 nucleotides read TGTGCCAGCAGCACCCGGGACACCTCTGGAAACACCATATATTTT. Residues: CASSTRDTSGNTIYF.

There are a few counts of this clone. The chain links TRBV28 to TRBJ2-7, with 7 bases matching TRBD1. CDR3 length: 15 amino acids. Germline CDR1 and CDR2: MDHEN and SYDVKM. V was clipped by 7 bases and J by 5 bases; unmatched bases: 14. CDR3 bases: TGTGCCAGCACAGGACAGGCCCTTCCCAGGAACGAGCAGTACTTC. Residues: CASTGQALPRNEQYF.

The chain employs TRBV4-1 and TRBJ2-1; perhaps TRBD2 as D (5 bases). V was cut by 4 bases and J by 6 bases, with 16 bases left in between. From germline, CDR1 is MGHRA and CDR2 YSYEKL. This CDR3 region has 15 residues. CDR3 loop: CASSRWTPSSNEQFF. The CDR3 DNA follows: TGCGCCAGCAGCCGGTGGACTCCTAGCTCCAATGAGCAGTTCTTC.

The chain employs TRBV5-1 and TRBJ2-3; 9 nucleotides line up with TRBD2. This CDR3 has 18 residues. Germline V gives CDR1 SGHRS, CDR2 YFSETQ. Trimming took 3 bases from V and 1 from J; bases not matched to a gene: 12. CDR3 nucleotide sequence: TGCGCCAGCAGCTCCGACCCTTTGATAGCGGGGGGCACAGATACGCAGTATTTT. It translates to CASSSDPLIAGGTDTQYF.

V usage is TRBV27 and J usage is TRBJ1-1; no clear D gene. Germline V lookup: CDR1 MNHEY, CDR2 SMNVEV (reference sequence). V lost 2 bases to trimming and J lost 1 base, with 14 bases between them. The CDR3 is made up of 16 amino acids. The CDR3 DNA is TGTGCCAGCAGTTTAGAAAGCGGCAGGTGGAACACTGAAGCTTTCTTT. It encodes CASSLESGRWNTEAFF.

The chain carries TRBV7-9 and TRBJ2-1; D perhaps matches TRBD2 (6 bases). V lost 8 bases to trimming and J lost 6 bases, with 17 bases between them. The CDR3 spans 14 residues. The germline V gene encodes CDR1 SEHNR and CDR2 FQNEAQ (reference sequence). CDR3 residues: CASGSGAASNEQFF. As DNA, the CDR3 is TGTGCCAGCGGATCGGGAGCAGCCAGCAATGAGCAGTTCTTC. Looking up the rest from reference TRBV7-9 and TRBJ2-1 gives the full variable domain: DTGVSQNPRHKITKRGQNVTFRCDPISEHNRLYWYRQTLGQGPEFLTYFQNEAQLEKSRLLSDRFSAERPKGSFSTLEIQRTEQGDSAMYLCASGSGAASNEQFFGPGTRLTVL.

This clone has a single count. This chain joins TRBV5-4 and TRBJ1-2; 7 nucleotides align to TRBD1. The CDR3 consists of 15 residues. Germline assignment: CDR1 SGHNT and CDR2 YYREEE (reference sequence). The junction had 10 bases not matched to a gene; V was cut back by 4 bases and J by 4 bases. As DNA, the CDR3 is TGTGCCAGCAGCCATATAAGACAGGGTCTCTATGGCTACACCTTC. This encodes CASSHIRQGLYGYTF.

This clone was recorded only once. V is TRBV4-1 and J is TRBJ2-7; 7 bases map to TRBD2. The CDR3 contains 15 residues. V shed 4 bases and J 1 base; nucleotides not matched to a gene: 7. Germline V gene data show CDR1 as MGHRA and CDR2 as YSYEKL. CDR3 in DNA: TGCGCCAGCAGCCCGATAGCGGGTAAGTCCTACGAGCAGTACTTC. Translated: CASSPIAGKSYEQYF.

This chain's CDR3 is CASSMTAYELYEQYF. Here the CDR3 DNA reads TGTGCCAGCAGTATGACAGCATACGAACTTTACGAGCAGTACTTC. V is TRBV5-5 and J is TRBJ2-7; the D gene is possibly TRBD1 (5 bases). In germline, CDR1 is SGHKS, CDR2 YYEKEE (reference sequence). V lost 5 bases and J lost 4, with 19 bases in between. The CDR3 is 15 amino acids.

The rearrangement uses TRBV7-8 and TRBJ2-1; 10 nucleotides agree with TRBD1. Germline V gene data show CDR1 as SGHVS and CDR2 as FQNEAQ. The CDR3 is made up of 16 amino acids. Losses at the gene ends were 5 bases for V and 6 bases for J; bases not matched to a gene: 10. CDR3 coding DNA: TGTGCCAGCAGCCTCCGCCGGGACAGGGGACCCAATGAGCAGTTCTTC. Encoded protein: CASSLRRDRGPNEQFF.

The CDR3 loop reads CASSPTGTWGSYEQYF. CDR3 nucleotide sequence: TGTGCCAGCAGCCCCACCGGGACATGGGGTTCCTACGAGCAGTACTTC. The J gene is TRBJ2-7, the V gene TRBV13, with D possibly being TRBD1 (6 bases). Trimming stripped 5 bases from V and 1 base from J, with 18 bases between. The CDR3 spans 16 residues. In germline, CDR1 is PRHDT, CDR2 FYEKMQ (reference sequence). The full variable domain, its missing parts supplied by reference TRBV13 and TRBJ2-7, is AAGVIQSPRHLIKEKRETATLKCYPIPRHDTVYWYQQGPGQDPQFLISFYEKMQSDKGSIPDRFSAQQFSDYHSELNMSSLELGDSALYFCASSPTGTWGSYEQYFGPGTRLTVT.

This clone has only one observation. The chain couples TRBV27 to TRBJ2-7; possible D gene TRBD2, 6 bases. Per germline, CDR1 MNHEY and CDR2 SMNVEV (reference sequence). CDR3 length equals 14 residues. V gave up 6 bases and J gave up 1 base, with 13 bases separating them. This chain's CDR3 is CASRRRDRSYEQYF. CDR3 DNA: TGTGCCAGCAGGCGGCGGGATCGTTCCTACGAGCAGTACTTC.

The V gene is TRBV28, the J gene TRBJ2-7; 8 positions agree with TRBD1. The CDR3 consists of 17 residues. J was trimmed by 5 bases and V by 7 bases; bases with no gene match: 19. The germline gives CDR1 MDHEN, CDR2 SYDVKM. The CDR3 DNA is TGTGCCAGCATACAACGTCAGGCTGGACAGGGTGCCCACGAGCAGTACTTC. It translates to CASIQRQAGQGAHEQYF.

The chain recombines TRBV25-1 with TRBJ1-5; weak D call: TRBD1 (6 bases). V was clipped by 8 bases and J by 5 bases, with 13 bases between them. Germline V gives CDR1 MGHDK, CDR2 SYGVNS. The CDR3 loop spans 13 amino acids. The CDR3 loop reads CASGGGGYQPQHF. In nucleotides, the CDR3 is TGTGCCAGCGGAGGGGGGGGTTATCAGCCCCAGCATTTT.

V gene TRBV6-4 combines with J gene TRBJ2-1; TRBD1 might be the D (6 bases). Germline CDR1 is MRHNA and CDR2 is SNTAGT. This CDR3 region has 15 residues. Trimming removed 8 bases at V and 3 bases at J, with 17 bases between. CDR3 sequence reads: CASALDRSLYNEQFF. CDR3 DNA: TGTGCCAGCGCCCTAGACAGGTCTCTCTACAATGAGCAGTTCTTC.